These T cell receptor beta chains were read from a single sample in a study of cytomegalovirus exposure and HLA in healthy donors. Assay: immunoSEQ multiplex PCR; the TCRdb copy retains only in-frame clones and omits some. This table holds about 190,000 clones, over 60% found once. The specimen was PBMCs. The receptors come from a woman in her thirties or forties in good health and CMV-seronegative. Both conserved end residues are part of each CDR3. D genes are given only for firm matches. Not every row has a clone size; where given, it reads once, few, many or a size class.

v_gene: TRBV19
d_gene: .
j_gene: TRBJ2-6
abundance: .
CDR3aa: CASSTQGSGANVLTF
CDR3nt: TGTGCCAGTAGTACCCAGGGGTCTGGGGCCAACGTCCTGACTTTC

v_gene: TRBV4-1
d_gene: .
j_gene: TRBJ1-1
abundance: .
CDR3aa: CASKIIGQTNTEAFF
CDR3nt: TGCGCCAGCAAAATCATCGGACAAACGAACACTGAAGCTTTCTTT

v_gene: TRBV7-2
d_gene: .
j_gene: TRBJ1-5
abundance: .
CDR3aa: CASSYWGGNQPQHF
CDR3nt: TGTGCCAGCAGTTATTGGGGGGGTAATCAGCCCCAGCATTTT

v_gene: TRBV7-2
d_gene: TRBD1
j_gene: TRBJ1-1
abundance: .
CDR3aa: CASSPSPRGLMNTEAFF
CDR3nt: TGTGCCAGCAGCCCCAGCCCCAGGGGGCTTATGAACACTGAAGCTTTCTTT

v_gene: TRBV21-1
d_gene: .
j_gene: TRBJ2-7
abundance: .
CDR3aa: CASSTTPEEDLTYEQYF
CDR3nt: TGTGCCAGCAGCACTACCCCCGAGGAGGATCTAACCTACGAGCAGTACTTC

v_gene: TRBV9
d_gene: TRBD2
j_gene: TRBJ2-1
abundance: .
CDR3aa: CASSVDTGLGQNNEQFF
CDR3nt: TGTGCCAGCAGCGTAGACACGGGACTAGGACAGAACAATGAGCAGTTCTTC

v_gene: TRBV30
d_gene: TRBD2
j_gene: TRBJ2-1
abundance: .
CDR3aa: CAWSTGTRNYNEQFF
CDR3nt: TGTGCCTGGAGTACCGGGACTAGGAACTACAATGAGCAGTTCTTC

v_gene: TRBV2
d_gene: .
j_gene: TRBJ2-3
abundance: .
CDR3aa: CASSERLVSTDTQYF
CDR3nt: TGTGCCAGCAGTGAAAGACTGGTTAGCACAGATACGCAGTATTTT

v_gene: TRBV7-2
d_gene: TRBD1
j_gene: TRBJ1-2
abundance: .
CDR3aa: CASSPTGGNGYTF
CDR3nt: TGTGCCAGCAGCCCTACAGGGGGTAACGGCTACACCTTC

v_gene: TRBV27
d_gene: TRBD2
j_gene: TRBJ2-3
abundance: .
CDR3aa: CASSSRTSGRPSDTQYF
CDR3nt: TGTGCCAGCAGTTCCCGGACTAGCGGGAGGCCGAGCGATACGCAGTATTTT

v_gene: TRBV7-9
d_gene: TRBD1
j_gene: TRBJ2-3
abundance: .
CDR3aa: CASSLGQGTDTQYF
CDR3nt: TGTGCCAGCAGCTTGGGACAGGGCACAGATACGCAGTATTTT

v_gene: TRBV6-1
d_gene: .
j_gene: TRBJ1-5
abundance: .
CDR3aa: CASKQGDQPQHF
CDR3nt: TGTGCCAGCAAACAGGGCGATCAGCCCCAGCATTTT

v_gene: TRBV5-1
d_gene: TRBD2
j_gene: TRBJ2-3
abundance: .
CDR3aa: CASSLGGATSGGTDTQYF
CDR3nt: TGCGCCAGCAGTTTAGGAGGGGCGACTAGCGGGGGCACAGATACGCAGTATTTT

v_gene: TRBV25-1
d_gene: .
j_gene: TRBJ1-1
abundance: .
CDR3aa: CASRLGGNTEAFF
CDR3nt: TGTGCCAGCAGATTAGGGGGGAACACTGAAGCTTTCTTT

v_gene: TRBV18
d_gene: TRBD1
j_gene: TRBJ1-2
abundance: .
CDR3aa: CASSPDRGAAGYTF
CDR3nt: TGTGCCAGCTCGCCTGACAGGGGGGCGGCTGGCTACACCTTC

v_gene: TRBV7-3
d_gene: TRBD1
j_gene: TRBJ2-1
abundance: .
CDR3aa: CASSQPFAGGEQFF
CDR3nt: TGTGCCAGCAGCCAACCCTTTGCAGGGGGTGAGCAGTTCTTC

v_gene: TRBV5-8
d_gene: .
j_gene: TRBJ2-7
abundance: .
CDR3aa: CASPPAHLGAYEQYF
CDR3nt: TGTGCCAGCCCCCCAGCCCACTTAGGGGCCTACGAGCAGTACTTC

v_gene: TRBV9
d_gene: .
j_gene: TRBJ2-3
abundance: .
CDR3aa: CASSVGGPPDTQYF
CDR3nt: TGTGCCAGCAGCGTAGGAGGCCCCCCAGATACGCAGTATTTT

v_gene: TRBV6-1
d_gene: .
j_gene: TRBJ2-1
abundance: once
CDR3aa: CASSEGSSRNNEQFF
CDR3nt: TGTGCCAGCAGTGAAGGATCTAGCCGAAACAATGAGCAGTTCTTC

v_gene: TRBV9
d_gene: .
j_gene: TRBJ2-3
abundance: .
CDR3aa: CASSVVGRISTDTQYF
CDR3nt: TGTGCCAGCAGCGTAGTGGGCAGGATTAGCACAGATACGCAGTATTTT

v_gene: TRBV6-5
d_gene: .
j_gene: TRBJ1-1
abundance: .
CDR3aa: CASRAPGGMNTEAFF
CDR3nt: TGTGCCAGCAGGGCCCCTGGCGGGATGAACACTGAAGCTTTCTTT

v_gene: TRBV29-1
d_gene: .
j_gene: TRBJ1-5
abundance: .
CDR3aa: CSFRENSNQPQHF
CDR3nt: TGCAGCTTCCGGGAGAATAGCAATCAGCCCCAGCATTTT

v_gene: TRBV6-1
d_gene: .
j_gene: TRBJ2-1
abundance: few
CDR3aa: CASSEASGGTYNEQFF
CDR3nt: TGTGCCAGCAGTGAAGCTAGCGGAGGAACCTACAATGAGCAGTTCTTC

v_gene: TRBV11-2
d_gene: TRBD2
j_gene: TRBJ2-1
abundance: .
CDR3aa: CASSFERELYNEQFF
CDR3nt: TGTGCCAGCAGCTTCGAGCGGGAGCTCTACAATGAGCAGTTCTTC

v_gene: TRBV2
d_gene: .
j_gene: TRBJ1-3
abundance: few
CDR3aa: CASSGRGSPGNTIYF
CDR3nt: TGTGCCAGCAGTGGGCGGGGCTCCCCTGGAAACACCATATATTTT

v_gene: TRBV4-3
d_gene: .
j_gene: TRBJ2-1
abundance: few
CDR3aa: CASSQVQEAGGEQFF
CDR3nt: TGCGCCAGCAGCCAAGTCCAGGAGGCCGGGGGTGAGCAGTTCTTC

v_gene: TRBV4-3
d_gene: .
j_gene: TRBJ1-2
abundance: .
CDR3aa: CASSQDYRDEAGYTF
CDR3nt: TGCGCCAGCAGCCAAGACTACAGGGATGAAGCTGGCTACACCTTC

v_gene: TRBV6-1
d_gene: .
j_gene: TRBJ1-2
abundance: .
CDR3aa: CASISPRLNYGYTF
CDR3nt: TGTGCCAGCATATCACCGCGCCTAAACTATGGCTACACCTTC

v_gene: TRBV19
d_gene: .
j_gene: TRBJ2-1
abundance: .
CDR3aa: CASIAGRSSVNSYNEQFF
CDR3nt: TGTGCCAGTATTGCCGGGCGGTCTAGCGTGAATTCCTACAATGAGCAGTTCTTC

v_gene: TRBV4-1
d_gene: TRBD1
j_gene: TRBJ1-2
abundance: once
CDR3aa: CASSQGGGQGYGYTF
CDR3nt: TGCGCCAGCAGCCAAGGGGGGGGACAGGGCTATGGCTACACCTTC

v_gene: TRBV4-3
d_gene: TRBD2
j_gene: TRBJ2-3
abundance: once
CDR3aa: CASSQLAGETSDTQYF
CDR3nt: TGCGCCAGCAGCCAATTAGCGGGAGAGACTTCAGATACGCAGTATTTT

v_gene: TRBV4-3
d_gene: .
j_gene: TRBJ1-4
abundance: few
CDR3aa: CASSQAPGEAGFYEKLFF
CDR3nt: TGCGCCAGCAGCCAAGCTCCGGGAGAGGCAGGCTTCTACGAAAAACTGTTTTTT